In this sample, the clone carrying this TCR beta chain turned up many times. Antigen unknown. V dropped 5 bases and J dropped 3; count of bases not matched to a gene: 8. The germline CDR1 and CDR2 sequences are MNHNS and SASEGT. The CDR3 contains 15 residues. The sample is drawn from a study of metastatic and nonmetastatic thyroid tumors. Study outcomes and limitations: Benign nodules were reported to have significantly lower TCR beta diversity than malignant thyroid tumors, in blood and tumor.

With MiXCR, TCRdb called clones anew from the PCR reads. This sample has 50,000 to 65,000 clones, with approximately 17% found just once. Each patient went into thyroid surgery without having received any treatment. The V gene is TRBV6-1, the J gene TRBJ2-7; 9 bases map to TRBD2. The TCR originated in a female donor with papillary thyroid cancer or a benign thyroid nodule (not recorded which). Some clones in this sample may be carry-over from other donors' samples. What was sequenced was blood. The CDR3 coding sequence is TGTGCCAGCAGTTCGCTAGCGGGAAAAGGCTACGAGCAGTACTTC. Translated: CASSSLAGKGYEQYF.